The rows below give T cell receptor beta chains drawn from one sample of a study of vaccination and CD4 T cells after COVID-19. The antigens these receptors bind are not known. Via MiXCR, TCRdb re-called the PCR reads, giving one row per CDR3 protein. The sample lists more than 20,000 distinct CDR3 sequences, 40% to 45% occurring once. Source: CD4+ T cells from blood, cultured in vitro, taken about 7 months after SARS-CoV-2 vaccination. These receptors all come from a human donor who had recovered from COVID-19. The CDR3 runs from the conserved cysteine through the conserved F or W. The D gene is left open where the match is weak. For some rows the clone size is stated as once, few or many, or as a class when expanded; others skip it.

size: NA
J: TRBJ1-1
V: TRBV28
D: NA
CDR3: CASSHGGQNTEAFF
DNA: TGTGCCAGCAGTCACGGGGGGCAGAACACTGAAGCTTTCTTT

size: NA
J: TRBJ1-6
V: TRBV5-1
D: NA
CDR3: CASSLRQNNSPLHF
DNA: TGCGCCAGCAGCTTGCGTCAGAATAATTCACCCCTCCACTTT

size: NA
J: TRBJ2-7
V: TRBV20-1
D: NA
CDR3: CSASSWQTTGEQYF
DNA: TGCAGTGCTAGTAGCTGGCAGACTACTGGGGAGCAGTACTTC

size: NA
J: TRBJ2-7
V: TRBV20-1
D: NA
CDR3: CSARIGEQYF
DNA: TGCAGTGCTCGAATAGGCGAGCAGTACTTC

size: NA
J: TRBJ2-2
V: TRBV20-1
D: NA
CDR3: CSARDSRGATGELFF
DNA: TGCAGTGCTAGAGATAGTAGGGGTGCCACCGGGGAGCTGTTTTTT

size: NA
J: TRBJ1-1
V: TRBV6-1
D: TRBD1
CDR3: CASSRQGERAFF
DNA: TGTGCCAGCAGCCGACAGGGGGAAAGAGCTTTCTTT

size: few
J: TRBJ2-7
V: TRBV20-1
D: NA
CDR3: CSARAISGLAPFYEQYF
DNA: TGCAGTGCTAGAGCGATCTCAGGTTTAGCTCCGTTCTACGAGCAGTACTTC

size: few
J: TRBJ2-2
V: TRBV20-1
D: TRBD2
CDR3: CSAILAENTGELFF
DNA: TGCAGTGCTATACTAGCGGAGAACACCGGGGAGCTGTTTTTT

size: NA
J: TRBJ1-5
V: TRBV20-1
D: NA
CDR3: CSASLGDQPQHF
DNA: TGCAGTGCTAGTCTGGGGGACCAGCCCCAGCATTTT

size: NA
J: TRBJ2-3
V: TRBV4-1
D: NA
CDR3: CASSTAVSTDTQYF
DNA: TGCGCCAGCAGCACGGCGGTAAGCACAGATACGCAGTATTTT

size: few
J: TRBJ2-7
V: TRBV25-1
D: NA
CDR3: CASSVPSSYEQYF
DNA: TGTGCCAGCAGTGTCCCGAGCTCCTACGAGCAGTACTTC

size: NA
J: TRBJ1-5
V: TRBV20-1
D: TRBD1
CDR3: CSARPSTGSQPQHF
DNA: TGCAGTGCTAGACCGTCGACAGGGAGTCAGCCCCAGCATTTT

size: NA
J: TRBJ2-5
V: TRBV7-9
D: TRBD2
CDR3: CASRLGGLARYQETQYF
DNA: TGTGCCAGCAGACTAGGGGGACTAGCGAGGTACCAAGAGACCCAGTACTTC

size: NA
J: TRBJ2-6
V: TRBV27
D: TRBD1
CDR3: CASSLNRGRAPGANVLTF
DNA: TGTGCCAGCAGTCTCAACAGGGGGCGCGCTCCTGGGGCCAACGTCCTGACTTTC

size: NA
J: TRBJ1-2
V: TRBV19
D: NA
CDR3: CASSIDRTRGYTF
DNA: TGTGCCAGTAGTATAGATCGGACCCGCGGCTACACCTTC

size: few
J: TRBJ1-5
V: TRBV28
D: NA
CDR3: CASTIAGTYQPQHF
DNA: TGTGCCAGCACCATAGCTGGGACGTATCAGCCCCAGCATTTT

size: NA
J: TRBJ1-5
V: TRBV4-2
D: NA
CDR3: CASSQDRGQPQHF
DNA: TGTGCCAGCAGCCAAGATCGCGGTCAGCCCCAGCATTTT

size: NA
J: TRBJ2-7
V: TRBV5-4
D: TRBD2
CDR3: CASRSGLAGSNEQYF
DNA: TGTGCCAGCAGATCGGGACTAGCGGGAAGTAACGAGCAGTACTTC

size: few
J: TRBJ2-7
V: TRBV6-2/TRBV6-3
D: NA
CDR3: CASSQALAYEQYF
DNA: TGTGCCAGCAGTCAGGCCTTAGCCTACGAGCAGTACTTC

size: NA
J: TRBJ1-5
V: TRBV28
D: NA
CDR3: CASSFEGILTHSNQPQHF
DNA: TGTGCCAGCAGTTTTGAGGGAATTCTGACCCATAGCAATCAGCCCCAGCATTTT

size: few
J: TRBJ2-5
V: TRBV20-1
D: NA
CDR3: CSASRRGETQYF
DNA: TGCAGTGCTAGCCGCCGGGGGGAGACCCAGTACTTC

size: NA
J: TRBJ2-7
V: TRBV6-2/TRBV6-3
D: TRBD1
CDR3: CASSWQGAYEQYF
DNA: TGTGCCAGCAGTTGGCAGGGGGCCTACGAGCAGTACTTC

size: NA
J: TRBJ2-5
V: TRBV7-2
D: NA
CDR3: CASSATAPGETQYF
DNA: TGTGCCAGCAGCGCTACAGCGCCAGGGGAGACCCAGTACTTC

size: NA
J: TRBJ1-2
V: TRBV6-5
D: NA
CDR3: CASSSDRYYGYTF
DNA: TGTGCCAGCAGTTCGGACAGATACTATGGCTACACCTTC

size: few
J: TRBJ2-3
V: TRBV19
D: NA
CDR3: CASKDWDTQYF
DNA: TGTGCCAGTAAAGACTGGGATACGCAGTATTTT

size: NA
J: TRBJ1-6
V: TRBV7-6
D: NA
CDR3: CASKVGPGDSPLHF
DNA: TGTGCCAGCAAGGTCGGGCCGGGGGATTCACCCCTCCACTTT

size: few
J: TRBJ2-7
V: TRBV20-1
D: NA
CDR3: CSTSPGTYYEQYF
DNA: TGCAGTACGAGCCCGGGAACATACTACGAGCAGTACTTC

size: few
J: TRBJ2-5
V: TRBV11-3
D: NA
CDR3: CASSTDPWETQYF
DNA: TGTGCCAGCAGCACGGATCCTTGGGAGACCCAGTACTTC

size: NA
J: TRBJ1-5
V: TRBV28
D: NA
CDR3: CASSPGAYSNQPQHF
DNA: TGTGCCAGCAGTCCCGGGGCTTATAGCAATCAGCCCCAGCATTTT

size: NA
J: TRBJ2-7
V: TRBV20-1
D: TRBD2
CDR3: CSARPGLDDYEQYF
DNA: TGCAGTGCCAGGCCGGGACTAGATGACTACGAGCAGTACTTC

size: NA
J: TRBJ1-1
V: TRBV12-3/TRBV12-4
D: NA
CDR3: CASSPTQGTFF
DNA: TGTGCCAGCAGTCCCACACAGGGTACTTTCTTT

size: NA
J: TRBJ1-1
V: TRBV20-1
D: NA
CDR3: CSATFDSGAEAFF
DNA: TGCAGTGCCACTTTTGACAGTGGTGCTGAAGCTTTCTTT

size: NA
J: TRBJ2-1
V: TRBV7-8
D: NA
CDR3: CASSLFRASYNEQFF
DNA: TGTGCCAGCAGCTTATTCAGGGCCTCCTACAATGAGCAGTTCTTC

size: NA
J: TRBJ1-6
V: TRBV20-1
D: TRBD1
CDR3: CSAEDRLPNSPLHF
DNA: TGCAGTGCTGAGGACAGGCTACCCAATTCACCCCTCCACTTT

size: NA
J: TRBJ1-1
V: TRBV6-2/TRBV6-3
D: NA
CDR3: CASSYSRGRDRGAFF
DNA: TGTGCCAGCAGTTACTCGAGAGGCAGGGACCGGGGAGCTTTCTTT

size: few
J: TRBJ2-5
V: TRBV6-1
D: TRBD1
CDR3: CASSRRQGATGKRETQYF
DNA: TGTGCCAGCAGCCGGAGACAGGGGGCCACGGGAAAGAGAGAGACCCAGTACTTC

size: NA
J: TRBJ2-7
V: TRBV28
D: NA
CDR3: CASSSAGISYEQYF
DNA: TGTGCCAGCAGTTCTGCCGGTATCTCCTACGAGCAGTACTTC

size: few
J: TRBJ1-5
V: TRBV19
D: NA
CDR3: CASSIRGPSLSNQPQHF
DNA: TGTGCCAGTAGTATCCGGGGACCTTCTCTTAGCAATCAGCCCCAGCATTTT

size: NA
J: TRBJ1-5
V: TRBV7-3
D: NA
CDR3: CASSLTGNQPQHF
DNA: TGTGCCAGCAGCTTAACGGGAAATCAGCCCCAGCATTTT

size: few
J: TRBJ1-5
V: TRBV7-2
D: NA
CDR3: CASSLESNQPQHF
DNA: TGTGCCAGCAGCTTAGAGAGCAATCAGCCCCAGCATTTT

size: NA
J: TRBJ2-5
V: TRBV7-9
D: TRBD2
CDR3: CASSFLGLAETQYF
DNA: TGTGCCAGCAGCTTTCTCGGACTAGCCGAGACCCAGTACTTC

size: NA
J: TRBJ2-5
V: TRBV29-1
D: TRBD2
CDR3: CSVVSGRLGETQYF
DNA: TGCAGCGTAGTTAGCGGGAGGTTAGGAGAGACCCAGTACTTC